This is a list of T cell receptor beta chains from one sample in a study of blood T cell repertoires in COVID-19. Measured with immunoSEQ multiplex PCR; TCRdb has only the in-frame clones, and not every one. The top ten hold about 20% of the sample, which has fewer than 100,000 clones, around 83% seen once. Sequences were obtained from peripheral blood. The receptors originated from a woman between 45 and 60 years old with acute or convalescent COVID-19. Both conserved end residues are part of each CDR3. A D gene is named only where the DNA matches it firmly. Rows give clone size only sometimes, using once, few, many, or a class for an expanded clone.

D,size,J,V,DNA,CDR3
.,.,TRBJ1-6,TRBV27,TGTGCCAGCAGTTTTGGGGCAAAGCTTTCCCTCCACTTT,CASSFGAKLSLHF
.,.,TRBJ2-1,TRBV6-6,TGTGCCAGCAGTTCGTTACAGGGTTACAATGAGCAGTTCTTC,CASSSLQGYNEQFF
TRBD1,.,TRBJ1-1,TRBV19,TGTGCCAGTAGTTCCGCAGGGGGACGAACTGAAGCTTTCTTT,CASSSAGGRTEAFF
.,few,TRBJ2-7,TRBV4-3,TGCGCCAGCAGCCAAGATAACGGGGAACCAACCTACGAGCAGTACTTC,CASSQDNGEPTYEQYF
TRBD1,.,TRBJ1-6,TRBV5-4,TGTGCCAGCAGGGCGGGACAGGGCGGTTCACCCCTCCACTTT,CASRAGQGGSPLHF
TRBD1,.,TRBJ1-4,TRBV28,TGTGCCAGCAGTTCCCCTCTCGGGACAGCCTCTAATGAAAAACTGTTTTTT,CASSSPLGTASNEKLFF
.,.,TRBJ2-3,TRBV28,TGTGCCGGCTCAGTAGGAGGGACAGATACGCAGTATTTT,CAGSVGGTDTQYF
TRBD1,few,TRBJ1-4,TRBV10-3,TGTGCCACTCTCGGGACAGGGAGTGAAAAACTGTTTTTT,CATLGTGSEKLFF
TRBD1,.,TRBJ1-4,TRBV24-1,TGTGCCACCAGTGACCCGCGGGGACAGGGGGCAGGAAAACTGTTTTTT,CATSDPRGQGAGKLFF
TRBD1,.,TRBJ1-2,TRBV3-1/TRBV3-2,TGTGCCAGCAGCTTTGGGGACAGGGGCTTTGGCTACACCTTC,CASSFGDRGFGYTF
.,.,TRBJ1-2,TRBV10-1,TGCGCCAGCAGTGAGTGTGAAGGGGTGTGGGGCTATGGCTACACCTTC,CASSECEGVWGYGYTF